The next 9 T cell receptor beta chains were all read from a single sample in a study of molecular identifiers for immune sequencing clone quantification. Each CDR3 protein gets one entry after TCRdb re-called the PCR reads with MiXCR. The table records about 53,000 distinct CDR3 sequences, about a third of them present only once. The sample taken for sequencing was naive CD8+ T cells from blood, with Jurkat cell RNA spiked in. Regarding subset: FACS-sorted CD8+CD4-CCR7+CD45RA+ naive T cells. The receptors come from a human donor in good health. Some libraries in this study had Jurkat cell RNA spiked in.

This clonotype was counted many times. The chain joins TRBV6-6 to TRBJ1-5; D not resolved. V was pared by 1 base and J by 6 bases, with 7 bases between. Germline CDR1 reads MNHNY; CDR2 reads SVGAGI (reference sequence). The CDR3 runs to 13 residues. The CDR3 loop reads CASSYLAGQPQHF. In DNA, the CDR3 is TGTGCCAGCAGTTACTTGGCAGGTCAGCCCCAGCATTTT.

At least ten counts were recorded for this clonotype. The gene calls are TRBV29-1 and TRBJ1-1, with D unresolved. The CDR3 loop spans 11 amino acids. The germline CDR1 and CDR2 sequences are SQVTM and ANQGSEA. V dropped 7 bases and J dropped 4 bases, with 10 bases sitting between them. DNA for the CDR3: TGCAGCGCTCAGGTGAGCACTGAAGCTTTCTTT. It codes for CSAQVSTEAFF. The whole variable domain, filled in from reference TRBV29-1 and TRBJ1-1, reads SAVISQKPSRDICQRGTSLTIQCQVDSQVTMMFWYRQQPGQSLTLIATANQGSEATYESGFVIDKFPISRPNLTFSTLTVSNMSPEDSSIYLCSAQVSTEAFFGQGTRLTVV.

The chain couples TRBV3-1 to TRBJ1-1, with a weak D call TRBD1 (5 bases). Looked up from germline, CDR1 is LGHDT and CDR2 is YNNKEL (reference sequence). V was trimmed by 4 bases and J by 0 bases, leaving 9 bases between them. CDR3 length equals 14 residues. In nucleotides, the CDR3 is TGTGCCAGCAGCCTCAGGGTAGTGAACACTGAAGCTTTCTTT. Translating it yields CASSLRVVNTEAFF.

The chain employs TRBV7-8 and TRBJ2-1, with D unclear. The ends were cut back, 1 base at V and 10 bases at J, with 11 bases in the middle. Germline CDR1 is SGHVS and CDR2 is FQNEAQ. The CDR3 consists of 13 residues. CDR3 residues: CASSLEVCMEQFF. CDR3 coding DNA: TGTGCCAGCAGCTTAGAGGTATGCATGGAGCAGTTCTTC.

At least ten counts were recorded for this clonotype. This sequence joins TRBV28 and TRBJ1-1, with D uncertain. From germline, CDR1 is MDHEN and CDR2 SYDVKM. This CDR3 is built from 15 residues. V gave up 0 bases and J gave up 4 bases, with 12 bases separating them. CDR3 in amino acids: CASSLWEAGGTEAFF. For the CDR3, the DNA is TGTGCCAGCAGTTTATGGGAGGCAGGTGGCACTGAAGCTTTCTTT.

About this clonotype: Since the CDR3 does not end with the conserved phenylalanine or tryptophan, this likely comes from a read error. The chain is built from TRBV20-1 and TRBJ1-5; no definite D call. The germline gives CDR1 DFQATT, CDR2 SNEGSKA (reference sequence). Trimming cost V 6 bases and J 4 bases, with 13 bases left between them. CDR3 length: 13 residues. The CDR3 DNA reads TGCAGTGCCCAAGGTCAGCCAAATCAGCCCCAGCATACT. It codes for CSAQGQPNQPQHT.

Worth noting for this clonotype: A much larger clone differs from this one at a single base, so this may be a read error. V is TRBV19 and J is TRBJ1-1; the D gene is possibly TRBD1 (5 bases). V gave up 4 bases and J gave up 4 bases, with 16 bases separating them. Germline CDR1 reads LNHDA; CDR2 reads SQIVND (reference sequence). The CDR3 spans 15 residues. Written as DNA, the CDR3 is TGTGCCAGTAGTACCCCCTTTGAGGGGACCACTGAAGCTTTCTTT. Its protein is CASSTPFEGTTEAFF. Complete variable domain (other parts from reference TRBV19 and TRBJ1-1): DGGITQSPKYLFRKEGQNVTLSCEQNLNHDAMYWYRQDPGQGLRLIYYSQIVNDFQKGDIAEGYSVSREKKESFPLTVTSAQKNPTAFYLCASSTPFEGTTEAFFGQGTRLTVV.

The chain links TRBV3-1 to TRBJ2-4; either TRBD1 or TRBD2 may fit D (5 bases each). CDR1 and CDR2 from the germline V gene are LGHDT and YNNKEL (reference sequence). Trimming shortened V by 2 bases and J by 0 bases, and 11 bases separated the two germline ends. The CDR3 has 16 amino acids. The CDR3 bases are TGTGCCAGCAGCCAAACTCCGGGGACAGCCAAAAACATTCAGTACTTC. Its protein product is CASSQTPGTAKNIQYF.

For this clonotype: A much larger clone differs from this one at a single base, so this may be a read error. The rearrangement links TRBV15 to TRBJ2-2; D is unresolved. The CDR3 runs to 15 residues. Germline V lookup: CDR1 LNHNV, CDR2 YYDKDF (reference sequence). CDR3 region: CATSRDFSNTWELFF. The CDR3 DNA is TGTGCCACCAGCAGAGATTTTTCGAACACCTGGGAGCTGTTTTTT.